This T cell receptor (beta chain) comes out of a study of metastatic and nonmetastatic thyroid tumors. Per the original methods: It was from CDR3 differences across clinicopathological groups that a distant-metastasis classifier for papillary thyroid cancer was built. From the PCR reads, TCRdb re-called clones with MiXCR. The V and J calls and clone size are TCRdb's, not the authors'. The sample records tens of thousands of clones, 18% being singletons. This CDR3 has 13 amino acids. Between the trimmed V and J ends, which lost 5 bases and 6 bases, there was a span of 14 bases. Germline V lookup: CDR1 LNHDA, CDR2 SQIVND (reference sequence). No patient received treatment before thyroid surgery. This clone was observed a handful of times. Its target is unknown. Whole-study findings and limits: Malignant tumors reportedly showed significantly higher TCR beta diversity than benign nodules in both blood and tumor.

This TCR came from a male donor with papillary thyroid cancer or a benign thyroid nodule (not recorded which). Some clones in this sample may be carry-over from other donors' samples. Sample: blood. The gene calls are TRBV19 and TRBJ2-7; D not certain. The DNA for the CDR3 is TGTGCCAGTAGTCCATCGGCACTGCGCGAGCAGTACTTC. This sequence encodes CASSPSALREQYF.